This T cell receptor beta chain was identified during a study of blood T cells in healthy people across ages. As regards this clonotype: A clone one base away is much larger, so this may be a read error.

Primers used in a second PCR of about 7 to 12 cycles were a sample-barcoded 5' primer and a J-beta primer mix. From the 5' RACE reads, TCRdb called clonotypes with MiXCR, one entry per CDR3 protein. The data show 850,000 or so distinct CDR3 sequences, 29% seen once. This TCR derives from a woman at least 80 years old in good health. Input material: blood.

CDR3 coding DNA: TGTGCCAGCAGTTCATCGATAACAGGGCAAGAGACCCAGTACTTC. Translated, it gives CASSSSITGQETQYF. V and J are TRBV27 and TRBJ2-5; D might be TRBD1 (6 bases). The CDR3 spans 15 residues. Trimming took off 4 bases at V and 2 bases at J, with 14 bases between the two ends. The germline V gene encodes CDR1 MNHEY and CDR2 SMNVEV (reference sequence).